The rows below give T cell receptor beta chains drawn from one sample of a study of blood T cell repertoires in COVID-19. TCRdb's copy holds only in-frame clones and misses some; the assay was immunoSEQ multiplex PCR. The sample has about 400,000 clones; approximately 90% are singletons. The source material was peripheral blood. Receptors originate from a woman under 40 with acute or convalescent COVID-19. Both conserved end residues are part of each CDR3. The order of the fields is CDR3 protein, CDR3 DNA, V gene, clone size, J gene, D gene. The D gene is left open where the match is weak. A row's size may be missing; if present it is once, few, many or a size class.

CDR3 protein: CASSVAPSQGNSYSGANVLTF
CDR3 DNA: TGTGCCAGCAGCGTAGCCCCGAGTCAGGGTAACTCCTACTCTGGGGCCAACGTCCTGACTTTC
V gene: TRBV9
clone size: -
J gene: TRBJ2-6
D gene: -

CDR3 protein: CASKTQGPGNTEAFF
CDR3 DNA: TGCGCCAGCAAGACTCAGGGGCCCGGGAACACTGAAGCTTTCTTT
V gene: TRBV10-2
clone size: -
J gene: TRBJ1-1
D gene: -

CDR3 protein: CASSLSGARLSNEQYF
CDR3 DNA: TGTGCCAGCAGCCTCTCAGGGGCCCGGTTGTCGAACGAGCAGTACTTC
V gene: TRBV3-1/TRBV3-2
clone size: few
J gene: TRBJ2-7
D gene: -

CDR3 protein: CASSLVGNYGYTF
CDR3 DNA: TGTGCCAGCAGCTTAGTCGGGAACTATGGCTACACCTTC
V gene: TRBV7-9
clone size: -
J gene: TRBJ1-2
D gene: -

CDR3 protein: CASSTGQGGRYEQYF
CDR3 DNA: TGTGCCAGCAGTACCGGACAGGGTGGTAGGTACGAGCAGTACTTC
V gene: TRBV2
clone size: once
J gene: TRBJ2-7
D gene: TRBD1

CDR3 protein: CASSETFDNNSPLHF
CDR3 DNA: TGTGCCAGTAGCGAGACATTCGATAATAATTCACCCCTCCACTTT
V gene: TRBV19
clone size: -
J gene: TRBJ1-6
D gene: -

CDR3 protein: CASSQRDRMNTEAFF
CDR3 DNA: TGTGCCAGCAGCCAACGGGACAGGATGAACACTGAAGCTTTCTTT
V gene: TRBV3-1/TRBV3-2
clone size: few
J gene: TRBJ1-1
D gene: TRBD1

CDR3 protein: CASSTKETQYF
CDR3 DNA: TGTGCCAGCAGCACTAAAGAGACCCAGTACTTC
V gene: TRBV3-1/TRBV3-2
clone size: -
J gene: TRBJ2-5
D gene: -

CDR3 protein: CASGQGRDTQYF
CDR3 DNA: TGTGCCAGCGGACAGGGCAGGGATACGCAGTATTTT
V gene: TRBV19
clone size: -
J gene: TRBJ2-3
D gene: TRBD1

CDR3 protein: CSALRDSRGYTF
CDR3 DNA: TGCAGCGCTCTCCGGGACAGTCGAGGCTACACCTTC
V gene: TRBV29-1
clone size: -
J gene: TRBJ1-2
D gene: TRBD1

CDR3 protein: CASSIRDRGYNEQFF
CDR3 DNA: TGTGCCAGTAGTATCCGGGACAGGGGCTACAATGAGCAGTTCTTC
V gene: TRBV19
clone size: once
J gene: TRBJ2-1
D gene: TRBD1

CDR3 protein: CASSPTGGSEAFF
CDR3 DNA: TGTGCCAGCAGCCCTACAGGGGGCAGTGAAGCTTTCTTT
V gene: TRBV9
clone size: -
J gene: TRBJ1-1
D gene: TRBD1

CDR3 protein: CASSLKAGGRTDTQYF
CDR3 DNA: TGTGCCAGCAGTTTAAAAGCGGGGGGGCGAACAGATACGCAGTATTTT
V gene: TRBV28
clone size: many
J gene: TRBJ2-3
D gene: TRBD2

CDR3 protein: CATSRAPRMERTTDTQYF
CDR3 DNA: TGTGCCACCAGCAGAGCCCCTCGGATGGAGCGGACCACAGATACGCAGTATTTT
V gene: TRBV15
clone size: -
J gene: TRBJ2-3
D gene: -

CDR3 protein: CASSLGQKNTGELFF
CDR3 DNA: TGTGCCAGCAGCCTAGGACAGAAGAACACCGGGGAGCTGTTTTTT
V gene: TRBV5-4
clone size: -
J gene: TRBJ2-2
D gene: -

CDR3 protein: CASSRLAGIQETQYF
CDR3 DNA: TGTGCCAGCAGCAGACTAGCGGGGATCCAAGAGACCCAGTACTTC
V gene: TRBV7-2
clone size: -
J gene: TRBJ2-5
D gene: TRBD2

CDR3 protein: CASSQQAGGEQYF
CDR3 DNA: TGCGCCAGCAGCCAGCAAGCGGGGGGGGAACAGTACTTC
V gene: TRBV4-1
clone size: -
J gene: TRBJ2-7
D gene: TRBD2

CDR3 protein: CASSKGQGAVETQYF
CDR3 DNA: TGTGCCAGCAGCAAGGGACAGGGGGCCGTGGAGACCCAGTACTTC
V gene: TRBV9
clone size: -
J gene: TRBJ2-5
D gene: TRBD1

CDR3 protein: CASSQGRLYEQYF
CDR3 DNA: TGTGCCAGCAGCCAAGGCCGACTTTACGAGCAGTACTTC
V gene: TRBV3-1/TRBV3-2
clone size: -
J gene: TRBJ2-7
D gene: -

CDR3 protein: CASSLSLNNEQFF
CDR3 DNA: TGTGCCAGCAGTTTGTCACTTAACAATGAGCAGTTCTTC
V gene: TRBV6-2/TRBV6-3
clone size: few
J gene: TRBJ2-1
D gene: -

CDR3 protein: CSVGRQGQPQHF
CDR3 DNA: TGCAGCGTAGGCAGACAGGGTCAGCCCCAGCATTTT
V gene: TRBV29-1
clone size: -
J gene: TRBJ1-5
D gene: TRBD1

CDR3 protein: CASSQREFYGYTF
CDR3 DNA: TGTGCCAGCAGCCAACGGGAATTTTATGGCTACACCTTC
V gene: TRBV7-9
clone size: -
J gene: TRBJ1-2
D gene: -

CDR3 protein: CASSQDRLGYTF
CDR3 DNA: TGCGCCAGCAGCCAAGACAGGCTTGGCTACACCTTC
V gene: TRBV4-1
clone size: -
J gene: TRBJ1-2
D gene: -

CDR3 protein: CASSTGQGTNEKLFF
CDR3 DNA: TGTGCCAGTAGCACAGGACAGGGAACTAATGAAAAACTGTTTTTT
V gene: TRBV19
clone size: -
J gene: TRBJ1-4
D gene: TRBD1

CDR3 protein: CASSLSDGNTIYF
CDR3 DNA: TGCGCCAGCAGCCTGAGCGACGGGAACACCATATATTTT
V gene: TRBV5-1
clone size: -
J gene: TRBJ1-3
D gene: -

CDR3 protein: CASSEGQYQETQYF
CDR3 DNA: TGCGCCAGCAGTGAGGGACAGTACCAAGAGACCCAGTACTTC
V gene: TRBV10-2
clone size: -
J gene: TRBJ2-5
D gene: -

CDR3 protein: CASSASRELPYNEQFF
CDR3 DNA: TGTGCCAGCAGCGCATCCCGGGAGTTACCATACAATGAGCAGTTCTTC
V gene: TRBV9
clone size: -
J gene: TRBJ2-1
D gene: -

CDR3 protein: CASSGTELEQYF
CDR3 DNA: TGTGCCAGCAGCGGTACTGAACTCGAGCAGTACTTC
V gene: TRBV9
clone size: once
J gene: TRBJ2-7
D gene: -

CDR3 protein: CASSQSSGGSVAQFF
CDR3 DNA: TGCGCCAGCAGCCAATCTAGCGGGGGCTCTGTCGCGCAGTTCTTC
V gene: TRBV5-1
clone size: once
J gene: TRBJ2-1
D gene: TRBD2

CDR3 protein: CAWRAAGETQYF
CDR3 DNA: TGTGCCTGGAGAGCGGCCGGAGAGACCCAGTACTTC
V gene: TRBV30
clone size: once
J gene: TRBJ2-5
D gene: -

CDR3 protein: CASSLTPDSQETQYF
CDR3 DNA: TGTGCCAGCAGTTTGACCCCGGACAGTCAAGAGACCCAGTACTTC
V gene: TRBV5-8
clone size: -
J gene: TRBJ2-5
D gene: -

CDR3 protein: CASSTGGDHSYNEQFF
CDR3 DNA: TGTGCCAGCAGCACAGGGGGCGACCACTCCTACAATGAGCAGTTCTTC
V gene: TRBV7-2
clone size: -
J gene: TRBJ2-1
D gene: TRBD1

CDR3 protein: CASSSSSGAADTQYF
CDR3 DNA: TGTGCCAGCAGCTCCTCAAGCGGGGCGGCAGATACGCAGTATTTT
V gene: TRBV11-3
clone size: once
J gene: TRBJ2-3
D gene: TRBD2

CDR3 protein: CASGGVIYNEQFF
CDR3 DNA: TGTGCCAGCGGGGGGGTTATCTACAATGAGCAGTTCTTC
V gene: TRBV7-3
clone size: -
J gene: TRBJ2-1
D gene: TRBD2

CDR3 protein: CASSRTSGSSTGELFF
CDR3 DNA: TGTGCCAGCAGCAGAACTAGCGGGTCCTCCACCGGGGAGCTGTTTTTT
V gene: TRBV9
clone size: -
J gene: TRBJ2-2
D gene: TRBD2

CDR3 protein: CAWKGDTEAFF
CDR3 DNA: TGTGCCTGGAAAGGGGACACTGAAGCTTTCTTT
V gene: TRBV30
clone size: few
J gene: TRBJ1-1
D gene: -

CDR3 protein: CASRGPGYNSPLHF
CDR3 DNA: TGTGCCAGCCGAGGGCCGGGATATAATTCACCCCTCCACTTT
V gene: TRBV19
clone size: -
J gene: TRBJ1-6
D gene: -

CDR3 protein: CASSLQLVYGYTF
CDR3 DNA: TGTGCCAGCAGTTTACAATTAGTCTATGGCTACACCTTC
V gene: TRBV28
clone size: -
J gene: TRBJ1-2
D gene: -

CDR3 protein: CASSSTPGDYEQYF
CDR3 DNA: TGTGCCAGCAGTTCAACCCCCGGGGACTACGAGCAGTACTTC
V gene: TRBV27
clone size: -
J gene: TRBJ2-7
D gene: -

CDR3 protein: CASRETGSSYNEQFF
CDR3 DNA: TGTGCCAGCAGGGAAACAGGTAGCTCCTACAATGAGCAGTTCTTC
V gene: TRBV2
clone size: -
J gene: TRBJ2-1
D gene: -

CDR3 protein: CASSLRLAGGNLHNEQFF
CDR3 DNA: TGCGCCAGCAGCTTGCGACTAGCGGGGGGGAACCTTCACAATGAGCAGTTCTTC
V gene: TRBV5-1
clone size: -
J gene: TRBJ2-1
D gene: TRBD2

CDR3 protein: CASSFSTSGGKQFF
CDR3 DNA: TGTGCCAGCAGTTTTAGCACTAGCGGGGGGAAGCAGTTCTTC
V gene: TRBV28
clone size: -
J gene: TRBJ2-1
D gene: TRBD2

CDR3 protein: CASSFQGWNYGYTF
CDR3 DNA: TGCGCCAGCAGCTTTCAGGGTTGGAACTATGGCTACACCTTC
V gene: TRBV5-1
clone size: -
J gene: TRBJ1-2
D gene: -

CDR3 protein: CASSLRRSSYNEQFF
CDR3 DNA: TGTGCCAGCAGCTTACGGAGGAGCTCCTACAATGAGCAGTTCTTC
V gene: TRBV7-6
clone size: -
J gene: TRBJ2-1
D gene: -

CDR3 protein: CASSYQAGGYNEQFF
CDR3 DNA: TGTGCCAGCAGCTATCAAGCGGGGGGTTACAATGAGCAGTTCTTC
V gene: TRBV5-5
clone size: -
J gene: TRBJ2-1
D gene: TRBD2

CDR3 protein: CASSPPGQGATEAFF
CDR3 DNA: TGTGCCAGCAGCCCACCGGGACAGGGGGCGACTGAAGCTTTCTTT
V gene: TRBV7-3
clone size: -
J gene: TRBJ1-1
D gene: TRBD1

CDR3 protein: CASSFSPTGYTEAFF
CDR3 DNA: TGTGCCAGCAGTTTTTCTCCTACAGGTTACACTGAAGCTTTCTTT
V gene: TRBV28
clone size: -
J gene: TRBJ1-1
D gene: -

CDR3 protein: CASDRGGTGANVLTF
CDR3 DNA: TGTGCCAGTGACAGGGGAGGGACTGGGGCCAACGTCCTGACTTTC
V gene: TRBV28
clone size: -
J gene: TRBJ2-6
D gene: -